The 20 T cell receptor beta chains presented below share a single source sample, sequenced in a study of control samples from healthy donors and cancer patients. Here immunoSEQ multiplex PCR was the method, and the copy in TCRdb shows in-frame clones only, minus some. The sample lists roughly 220,000 clones, about 94% occurring once. The sequencing input was blood. These receptors were collected from a man between 50 and 59 years old in good health.

V and J are TRBV30 and TRBJ1-6, with D possibly being TRBD1 (5 bases). The germline CDR1 and CDR2 sequences are GTSNPN and SVGIG (reference sequence). The CDR3 has 16 residues. V shed 4 bases and J shed 1 base, with 14 bases lying between them. The chain's CDR3 is CAWNGGSGSYNSPLHF. The CDR3 region has the DNA TGTGCCTGGAATGGGGGGTCAGGTTCCTATAATTCACCCCTCCACTTT.

V gene TRBV7-9 combines with J gene TRBJ2-2, with D possibly matching TRBD1 (6 bases). With 4 bases removed from V and 5 bases from J, the gap between germline ends came to 11 bases. The CDR3 covers 14 residues. Germline V gene lookup returns CDR1 SEHNR and CDR2 FQNEAQ (reference sequence). The DNA for the CDR3 is TGTGCCAGCAGCTCGGACAGCGCTACCGGGGAGCTGTTTTTT. Its protein is CASSSDSATGELFF. Full variable domain (rest looked up from reference TRBV7-9 and TRBJ2-2): DTGVSQNPRHKITKRGQNVTFRCDPISEHNRLYWYRQTLGQGPEFLTYFQNEAQLEKSRLLSDRFSAERPKGSFSTLEIQRTEQGDSAMYLCASSSDSATGELFFGEGSRLTVL.

This chain links TRBV13 with TRBJ1-1; D might be TRBD1 (5 bases). This CDR3 region has 17 residues. Germline values: CDR1 PRHDT, CDR2 FYEKMQ (reference sequence). Trimming stripped 1 base from V and 3 bases from J, with 18 bases between. The CDR3 DNA reads as TGTGCCAGCAGCTTAGCTCTTCGACAGTCCAAAGACACTGAAGCTTTCTTT. Its protein product is CASSLALRQSKDTEAFF.

This clone has only one observation. The chain is built from TRBV5-1 and TRBJ2-3; the D call may be TRBD1 or TRBD2 (6 bases each). Trimming took off 4 bases at V and 4 bases at J, with 10 bases between the two ends. The CDR3 is made up of 13 amino acids. The germline CDR1 and CDR2 sequences are SGHRS and YFSETQ. In DNA form, the CDR3 reads TGCGCCAGCAGCGTAAGGGGGGCAGATACGCAGTATTTT. As protein: CASSVRGADTQYF.

The rearrangement links TRBV19 to TRBJ1-2; tentatively, D is TRBD1 (6 bases). Between the trimmed V and J ends, which lost 1 base and 3 bases, there was a span of 12 bases. Germline V gives CDR1 LNHDA, CDR2 SQIVND (reference sequence). CDR3 length equals 15 residues. CDR3 DNA sequence: TGTGCCAGTAGTATAGTGGGGGGGCCCTACTATGGCTACACCTTC. It yields the protein CASSIVGGPYYGYTF.

This chain links TRBV6-5 with TRBJ1-2; tentative D call: TRBD1 (5 bases). The CDR3 totals 13 residues. V lost 7 bases and J 1 base, leaving 10 bases between the germline ends. Germline-derived CDR1 and CDR2 are MNHEY and SVGAGI. CDR3 sequence: CASNLQVNYGYTF. In DNA, the CDR3 is TGTGCCAGCAACTTACAGGTTAACTATGGCTACACCTTC.

CDR3 bases: TGTGCCAGCAGCTTACACCCCGGGACAACTACTGAAGCTTTCTTT. Translation: CASSLHPGTTTEAFF. The V call is TRBV11-2, the J call TRBJ1-1; D is possibly TRBD1 (6 bases). This CDR3 has 15 amino acids. Trimming pared 2 bases from V and 5 bases from J, leaving 15 bases between. Germline CDR1 is SGHAT and CDR2 is FQNNGV.

The chain couples TRBV12-3 or TRBV12-4 to TRBJ1-2; perhaps TRBD1 as D (6 bases). V was clipped by 6 bases and J by 4 bases, with 9 bases between them. CDR3 length: 12 amino acids. Written as DNA, the CDR3 is TGTGCCAGCAGGCGGACAGTCTATGGCTACACCTTC. Residues: CASRRTVYGYTF.

V gene TRBV7-8 combines with J gene TRBJ2-7, with a tentative D call TRBD1 (6 bases). V was cut by 4 bases and J by 0 bases, with 13 bases left in between. The CDR3 contains 15 residues. The V gene's germline CDR1 is SGHVS and CDR2 FQNEAQ. CDR3 sequence (DNA): TGTGCCAGCAGCTCCCGTTTGGACAGCTCCTACGAGCAGTACGTC. This sequence encodes CASSSRLDSSYEQYV.

This chain joins TRBV4-1 and TRBJ2-7; D perhaps matches TRBD2 (6 bases). Trimming took off 4 bases at V and 4 bases at J, with 17 bases between the two ends. CDR3 length: 15 amino acids. The germline gives CDR1 MGHRA, CDR2 YSYEKL. CDR3 amino acids: CASSPYVGLLYEQYF. The CDR3 DNA reads as TGCGCCAGCAGCCCCTACGTGGGACTTTTATACGAGCAGTACTTC.

This CDR3 reads CASNVAGGYNEQFF. The DNA for the CDR3 is TGTGCCAGCAATGTGGCGGGGGGGTACAATGAGCAGTTCTTC. The chain combines TRBV6-5 with TRBJ2-1; 9 positions agree with TRBD2. This CDR3 is 14 amino acids long. Germline loops: CDR1 MNHEY, CDR2 SVGAGI. V shed 7 bases and J 4 bases; nucleotides not matched to a gene: 5.

The chain is built from TRBV7-9 and TRBJ1-1, with a possible D match to TRBD1 (5 bases). Germline values: CDR1 SEHNR, CDR2 FQNEAQ (reference sequence). Trimming removed 2 bases from V and 1 base from J, with 14 bases in between. The CDR3 totals 16 residues. The CDR3: CASSLLAPGRNTEAFF. The CDR3 DNA reads TGTGCCAGCAGCTTATTGGCACCGGGACGGAACACTGAAGCTTTCTTT.

This clone was found once. This rearrangement joins TRBV5-1 to TRBJ1-4; possibly TRBD1 for D (5 bases). Per the germline V gene, CDR1 is SGHRS and CDR2 is YFSETQ. The V gene lost 4 bases and the J gene lost 5 bases, with 15 bases spanning the gap. This CDR3 spans 15 amino acids. CDR3 sequence (DNA): TGCGCCAGCAGCCCACCGGGACGGGAGAATGAAAAACTGTTTTTT. Translated, it gives CASSPPGRENEKLFF.

The gene calls are TRBV27 and TRBJ2-7; 7 nucleotides align to TRBD1. The germline V gene encodes CDR1 MNHEY and CDR2 SMNVEV (reference sequence). This CDR3 region has 16 residues. V gave up 0 bases and J gave up 2 bases; unmatched junction bases: 7. DNA for the CDR3: TGTGCCAGCAGTTTATCGGCGACAGGGTTACCCTACGAGCAGTACTTC. Encoded protein: CASSLSATGLPYEQYF.

CDR3 amino acids: CASSITGSGNTIYF. The CDR3 bases are TGTGCCAGTAGTATCACCGGCTCTGGAAACACCATATATTTT. The chain employs TRBV19 and TRBJ1-3; D remains ambiguous. Germline V gene lookup returns CDR1 LNHDA and CDR2 SQIVND (reference sequence). Trimming removed 3 bases at V and 0 bases at J, with 6 bases between. This CDR3 comprises 14 residues. The whole variable domain, remainder taken from reference TRBV19 and TRBJ1-3, is DGGITQSPKYLFRKEGQNVTLSCEQNLNHDAMYWYRQDPGQGLRLIYYSQIVNDFQKGDIAEGYSVSREKKESFPLTVTSAQKNPTAFYLCASSITGSGNTIYFGEGSWLTVV.

The V and J genes are TRBV4-1 and TRBJ1-1, with D possibly being TRBD1 (6 bases). CDR1 and CDR2 from the germline V gene are MGHRA and YSYEKL. This CDR3 is 14 amino acids long. Trimming stripped 6 bases from V and 0 bases from J, with 11 bases between. CDR3: CASSGGGLNTEAFF. The CDR3 nucleotides are TGCGCCAGCAGTGGAGGGGGACTGAACACTGAAGCTTTCTTT.

V and J are TRBV11-2 and TRBJ2-7, with D maybe TRBD1 (6 bases). Germline assignment: CDR1 SGHAT and CDR2 FQNNGV. The V gene lost 2 bases and the J gene lost 3 bases, with 14 bases spanning the gap. The CDR3 is made up of 15 amino acids. The CDR3 loop is CASSLTGQGYYEQYF. The DNA for the CDR3 is TGTGCCAGCAGCTTAACCGGGCAGGGGTACTACGAGCAGTACTTC.

The chain employs TRBV15 and TRBJ2-5, with a tentative D call TRBD1 (5 bases). This CDR3 contains 15 residues. Looked up from germline, CDR1 is LNHNV and CDR2 is YYDKDF (reference sequence). Trimming removed 1 base from V and 1 base from J, with 10 bases in between. CDR3: CATSRGQPGQETQYF. For the CDR3, the DNA is TGTGCCACCAGCAGAGGACAGCCGGGCCAAGAGACCCAGTACTTC.

V usage is TRBV7-6 and J usage is TRBJ1-1, with a tentative D call TRBD1 (5 bases). V lost 11 bases and J 4 bases, leaving 14 bases between the germline ends. Looked up from germline, CDR1 is SGHVS and CDR2 is FNYEAQ. This CDR3 has 12 amino acids. In DNA form, the CDR3 reads TGTGCCTGCGGCAGGGACGGCACTGAAGCTTTCTTT. Residues: CACGRDGTEAFF.

The chain combines TRBV5-1 with TRBJ2-2, with no clear D. The V end lost 0 bases, the J end lost 4 bases, and 10 bases lay between the germline ends. The germline gives CDR1 SGHRS, CDR2 YFSETQ. The CDR3 has 15 residues. The CDR3 region has the DNA TGCGCCAGCAGCTTGGGCACTCCGGGCACCGGGGAGCTGTTTTTT. Encoded protein: CASSLGTPGTGELFF.